This TCR beta chain was retrieved from a study of response to subunit inactivated influenza vaccine. One entry per CDR3 protein, called by TCRdb with MiXCR from the RT-PCR reads. The sample has over 400,000 distinct CDR3 sequences, approximately 13% seen once. Findings of the study overall: Researchers suggested that each seasonal influenza vaccination recruits few new T cells.

The sample holds a few counts of this clonotype. Antigen: not known. The source of this sequence is a man in his fifties or sixties who received an inactivated influenza vaccine. The sample in question was PBMCs from blood, obtained roughly 45 days after vaccination.

CDR3 residues: CASSQALAGGANEQFF. CDR3 in DNA: TGCGCCAGCAGCCAAGCCCTAGCGGGAGGGGCCAATGAGCAGTTCTTC. This sequence joins TRBV4-3 and TRBJ2-1; 12 nucleotides line up with TRBD2. This CDR3 is built from 16 residues. V lost 1 base and J lost 6; bases outside the gene matches: 4. Germline V lookup: CDR1 LGHNA, CDR2 YSLEER.